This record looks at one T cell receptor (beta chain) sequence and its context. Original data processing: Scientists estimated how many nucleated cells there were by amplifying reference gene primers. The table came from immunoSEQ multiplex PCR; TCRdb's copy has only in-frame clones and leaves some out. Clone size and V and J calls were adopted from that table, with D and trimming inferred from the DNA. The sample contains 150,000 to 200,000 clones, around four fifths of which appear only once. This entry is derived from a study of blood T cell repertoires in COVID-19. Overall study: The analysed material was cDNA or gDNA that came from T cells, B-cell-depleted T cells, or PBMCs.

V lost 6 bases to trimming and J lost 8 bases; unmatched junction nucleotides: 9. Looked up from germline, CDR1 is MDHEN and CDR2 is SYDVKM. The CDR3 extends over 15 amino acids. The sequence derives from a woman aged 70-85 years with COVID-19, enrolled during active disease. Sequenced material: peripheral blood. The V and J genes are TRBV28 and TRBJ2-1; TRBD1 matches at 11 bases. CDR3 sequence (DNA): TGTGCCAGCAGGCGATGGGGACAGGGGGTGCATGAGCAGTTCTTC. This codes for CASRRWGQGVHEQFF. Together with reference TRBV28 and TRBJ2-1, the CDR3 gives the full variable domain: DVKVTQSSRYLVKRTGEKVFLECVQDMDHENMFWYRQDPGLGLRLIYFSYDVKMKEKGDIPEGYSVSREKKERFSLILESASTNQTSMYLCASRRWGQGVHEQFFGPGTRLTVL.